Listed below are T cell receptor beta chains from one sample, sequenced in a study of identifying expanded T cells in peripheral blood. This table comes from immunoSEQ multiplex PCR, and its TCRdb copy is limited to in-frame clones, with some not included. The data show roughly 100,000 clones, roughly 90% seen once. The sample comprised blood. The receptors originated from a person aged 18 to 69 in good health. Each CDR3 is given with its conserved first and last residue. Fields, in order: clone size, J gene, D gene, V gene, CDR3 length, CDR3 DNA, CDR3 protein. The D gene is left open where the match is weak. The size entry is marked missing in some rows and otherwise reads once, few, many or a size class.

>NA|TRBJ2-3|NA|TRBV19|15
TGTGCCAGTAGTATGGGCCCCTCGTTGCGTGATACGCAGTATTTT
CASSMGPSLRDTQYF
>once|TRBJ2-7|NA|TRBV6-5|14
TGTGCCAGCAGTTACGAGGAGAGCTCCTACGAGCAGTACTTC
CASSYEESSYEQYF
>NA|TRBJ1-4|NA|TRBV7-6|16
TGTGCCAGCAGCTTAGAGGGGGGATTAACTAATGAAAAACTGTTTTTT
CASSLEGGLTNEKLFF
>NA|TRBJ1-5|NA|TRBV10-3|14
TGTGCCATCAGTGACGGGTGGGGCAATCAGCCCCAGCATTTT
CAISDGWGNQPQHF
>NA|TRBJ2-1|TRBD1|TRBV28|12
TGTGCCAGCAGCCTACAGGGGAATGAGCAGTTCTTC
CASSLQGNEQFF
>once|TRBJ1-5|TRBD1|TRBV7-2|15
TGTGCCAGCAGCTTAGGGACAGGGGACAATCAGCCCCAGCATTTT
CASSLGTGDNQPQHF
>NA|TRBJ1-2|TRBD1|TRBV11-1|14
TGTGCCAGCAGCTGGGGACAGGGCTACTATGGCTACACCTTC
CASSWGQGYYGYTF
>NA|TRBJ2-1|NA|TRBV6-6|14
TGTGCCAGCAGTCAGCCCCCGGCCTACAATGAGCAGTTCTTC
CASSQPPAYNEQFF
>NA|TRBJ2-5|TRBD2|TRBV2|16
TGTGCCAGCAGTCCAAGTATTACTAGCGCGCAAGAGACCCAGTACTTC
CASSPSITSAQETQYF
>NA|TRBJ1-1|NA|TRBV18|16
TGTGCCAGCTCCAGCGACGGACGCCTCATGAACACTGAAGCTTTCTTT
CASSSDGRLMNTEAFF
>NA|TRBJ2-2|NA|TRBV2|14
TGTGCCAGCAGCCTCGGGGGGAACACCGGGGAGCTGTTTTTT
CASSLGGNTGELFF
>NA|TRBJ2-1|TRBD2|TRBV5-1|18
TGCGCCAGCCGAAATCGGACTAGCGGGAGAGGGACCTACAATGAGCAGTTCTTC
CASRNRTSGRGTYNEQFF
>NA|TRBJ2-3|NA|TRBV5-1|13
TGCGCCAGCAGCTTGGAGGTGGGAGATACGCAGTATTTT
CASSLEVGDTQYF
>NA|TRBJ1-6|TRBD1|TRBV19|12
TGTGCCAGTAGAAAGGGGGCATCACCCCTCCACTTT
CASRKGASPLHF
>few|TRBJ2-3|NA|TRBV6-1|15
TGTGCCAGCAGTGAAAGTGTGCAGGGATCAGATACGCAGTATTTT
CASSESVQGSDTQYF
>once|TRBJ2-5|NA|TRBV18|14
TGTGCCAGCTCACCAAGGGGGGTCCGGGAGACCCAGTACTTC
CASSPRGVRETQYF
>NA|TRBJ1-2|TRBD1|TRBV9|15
TGTGCCAGCAGCGTAGGACAGGGGGCTAACTATGGCTACACCTTC
CASSVGQGANYGYTF
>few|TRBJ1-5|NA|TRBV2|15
TGTGCCAGCTATCAAGCACAGGGAGAAGGTCAGCCCCAGCATTTT
CASYQAQGEGQPQHF
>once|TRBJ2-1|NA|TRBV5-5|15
TGTGCCAGCAGCGCCGCCAGCGGTGACATAAATGAGCAGTTCTTC
CASSAASGDINEQFF
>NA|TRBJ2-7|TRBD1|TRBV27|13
TGTGCCAGCAGTCGGGACAGCTCCTACGAGCAGTACTTC
CASSRDSSYEQYF
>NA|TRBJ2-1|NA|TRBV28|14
TGTGCCAGCAGTTGGAACTTAGCGATCCATGAGCAGTTCTTC
CASSWNLAIHEQFF
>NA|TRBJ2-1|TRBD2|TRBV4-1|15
TGCGCCAGCAGCCAAGTTCGGACTAGATCAGGTGAGCAGTTCTTC
CASSQVRTRSGEQFF
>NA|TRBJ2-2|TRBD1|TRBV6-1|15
TGTGCCAGCAGTGCGGACAGGGGCCGGACCGGGGAGCTGTTTTTT
CASSADRGRTGELFF
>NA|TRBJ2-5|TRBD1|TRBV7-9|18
TGTGCCAGCAGCCACGAAAGGGTCCCAGGGGGCGGGAAAGAGACCCAGTACTTC
CASSHERVPGGGKETQYF